The 2 T cell receptor beta chains presented below share a single source sample, sequenced in a study of blood T cell repertoires in COVID-19. The table came from immunoSEQ multiplex PCR; TCRdb's copy has only in-frame clones and leaves some out. The sample yields 98,000 or so clones, 60% to 85% seen once. The sequenced sample consisted of peripheral blood. These receptors originate from a woman aged 40-49 years with acute or convalescent COVID-19.

The chain uses TRBV27 and TRBJ1-2, with TRBD1 identical over 8 bases. The germline CDR1 and CDR2 sequences are MNHEY and SMNVEV (reference sequence). The V and J ends lost 7 bases and 8 bases, in that order; junction bases with no gene match: 12. The CDR3 is 14 amino acids. CDR3: CASTPYGQGGGYTF. The CDR3, as DNA: TGTGCCAGCACCCCCTACGGACAGGGCGGCGGCTACACCTTC.

The V and J genes are TRBV7-9 and TRBJ2-4, with 7 nucleotides matching TRBD1. Trimming cost V 5 bases and J 2 bases; bases outside gene matches: 12. Germline CDR1 is SEHNR and CDR2 is FQNEAQ (reference sequence). The CDR3 loop spans 17 amino acids. CDR3 DNA sequence: TGTGCCAGCAGCCCGCCGACAGGGAAGGGGACCAAAAACATTCAGTACTTC. Its translation: CASSPPTGKGTKNIQYF. Using reference TRBV7-9 and TRBJ2-4 for the parts outside the CDR3, the full variable domain is DTGVSQNPRHKITKRGQNVTFRCDPISEHNRLYWYRQTLGQGPEFLTYFQNEAQLEKSRLLSDRFSAERPKGSFSTLEIQRTEQGDSAMYLCASSPPTGKGTKNIQYFGAGTRLSVL.